The source of this T cell receptor beta chain is a study of Ad26.COV2.S vaccination and SARS-CoV-2 variants. Overall study context: Dosing was one shot or two shots 56 days apart. General observations from the study: Vaccinees displayed broader spike-specific TCR repertoires than placebo recipients. Marked by substantial breadth, spike-specific CD8+ and CD4+ T cell responses were reportedly seen after vaccination.

On this clone itself: Its antigen remains unknown.

Profiling relied on immunoSEQ multiplex PCR, and the TCRdb table lists in-frame clones only, not all of them. The repertoire holds 300,000 to 500,000 clones, approximately 90% seen once, with 3% to 4.5% in the top ten. This sample's treatment: roughly 19 received Ad26.COV2.S at low or high dose, single or two shots; about 5 received placebo; per-sample allocation not given. Following the first vaccine or placebo injection, samples were taken on day 63. The germline CDR1 and CDR2 sequences are SGDLS and YYNGEE. This CDR3 has 16 amino acids. V lost 4 bases to trimming and J lost 4 bases; unmatched junction nucleotides: 12.

The sample was peripheral blood, taken in a trial of Ad26.COV2.S vaccine versus placebo. J is TRBJ1-1 and V is TRBV9, with TRBD1 matching over 8 bases. The receptor was isolated from a person between 18 and 65 years old who received the Ad26.COV2.S COVID-19 vaccine or a placebo. The CDR3 region has the DNA TGTGCCAGCAGCCCCAGGCCAGGGGGCGAGGTCACTGAAGCTTTCTTT. Protein sequence: CASSPRPGGEVTEAFF.